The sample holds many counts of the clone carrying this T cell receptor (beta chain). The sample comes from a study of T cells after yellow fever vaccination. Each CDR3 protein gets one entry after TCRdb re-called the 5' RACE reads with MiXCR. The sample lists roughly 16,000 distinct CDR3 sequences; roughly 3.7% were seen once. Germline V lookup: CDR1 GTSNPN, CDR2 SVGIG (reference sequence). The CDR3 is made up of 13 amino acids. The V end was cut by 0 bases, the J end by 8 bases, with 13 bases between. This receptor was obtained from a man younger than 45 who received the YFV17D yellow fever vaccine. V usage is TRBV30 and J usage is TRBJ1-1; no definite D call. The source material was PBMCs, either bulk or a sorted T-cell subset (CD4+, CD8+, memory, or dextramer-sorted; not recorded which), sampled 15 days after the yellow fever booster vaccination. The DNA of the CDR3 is TGTGCCTGGAGTGTACAGAGGTATGGAGAAGCTTTCTTT. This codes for CAWSVQRYGEAFF.